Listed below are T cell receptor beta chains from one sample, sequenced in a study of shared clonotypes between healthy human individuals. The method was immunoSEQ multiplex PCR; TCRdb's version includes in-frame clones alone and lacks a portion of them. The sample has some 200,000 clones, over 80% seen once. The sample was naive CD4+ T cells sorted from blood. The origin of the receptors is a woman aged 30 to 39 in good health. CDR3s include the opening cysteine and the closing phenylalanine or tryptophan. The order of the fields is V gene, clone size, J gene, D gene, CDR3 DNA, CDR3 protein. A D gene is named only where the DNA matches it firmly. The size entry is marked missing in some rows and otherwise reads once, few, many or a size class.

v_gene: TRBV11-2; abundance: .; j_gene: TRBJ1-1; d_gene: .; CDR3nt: TGTGCCAGCAGCTTAGGGTGGAGTGGGGCCCCCACTGAAGCTTTCTTT; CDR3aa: CASSLGWSGAPTEAFF
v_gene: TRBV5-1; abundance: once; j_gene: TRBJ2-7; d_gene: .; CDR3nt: TGCGCCAGCAGCTTTTTGTCCGGCTCCTCCTACGAGCAGTACTTC; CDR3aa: CASSFLSGSSYEQYF
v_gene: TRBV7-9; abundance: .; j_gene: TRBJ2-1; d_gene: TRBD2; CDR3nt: TGTGCCAGCAGCTTACACGCTACTAGCGGGAGCTTCGATGAGCAGTTCTTC; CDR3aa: CASSLHATSGSFDEQFF
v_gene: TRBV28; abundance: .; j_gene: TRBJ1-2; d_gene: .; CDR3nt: TGTGCCAGCAGTTTAAGGGGCTATGGCTACACCTTC; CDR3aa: CASSLRGYGYTF
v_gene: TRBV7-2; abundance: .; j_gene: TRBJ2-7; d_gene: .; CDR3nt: TGTGCCAGCAGCTTAGTCGGAGGGATCCCCTACGAGCAGTACTTC; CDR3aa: CASSLVGGIPYEQYF
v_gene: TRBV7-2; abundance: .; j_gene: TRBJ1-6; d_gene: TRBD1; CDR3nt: TGTGCCAGCAGCCCTCCGGGACAGGGGAGCTCCTATAATTCACCCCTCCACTTT; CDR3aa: CASSPPGQGSSYNSPLHF
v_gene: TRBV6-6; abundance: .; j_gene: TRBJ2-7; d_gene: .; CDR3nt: TGTGCCAGCAGAGCGGCTCGCTCCGAGCAGTACTTC; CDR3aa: CASRAARSEQYF
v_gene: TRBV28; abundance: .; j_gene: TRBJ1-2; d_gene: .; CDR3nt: TGTGCCAGCAGCCTCGACAGGTCCTATGGCTACACCTTC; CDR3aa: CASSLDRSYGYTF
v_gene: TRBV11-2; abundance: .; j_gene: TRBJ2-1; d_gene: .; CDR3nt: TGTGCCAGCAGCTTAGTGGGATTGAATGAGCAGTTCTTC; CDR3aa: CASSLVGLNEQFF
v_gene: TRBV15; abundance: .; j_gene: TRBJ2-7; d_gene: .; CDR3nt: TGTGCCACCAGCAGAGAGGGATTCAGTGGCTACGAGCAGTACTTC; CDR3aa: CATSREGFSGYEQYF
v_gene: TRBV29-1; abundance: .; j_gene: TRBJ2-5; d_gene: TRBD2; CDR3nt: TGCAGCGGGGGTGGACTAGCGGGAATAGAGACCCAGTACTTC; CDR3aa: CSGGGLAGIETQYF
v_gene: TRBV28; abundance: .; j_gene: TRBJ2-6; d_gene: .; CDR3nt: TGTGCCAGCACTAGGTCGGCTGCCTCTGGGGCCAACGTCCTGACTTTC; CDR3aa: CASTRSAASGANVLTF
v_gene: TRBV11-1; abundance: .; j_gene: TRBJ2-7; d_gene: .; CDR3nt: TGTGCCAGCAGCTCCCTACGATACGAGCAGTACTTC; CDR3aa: CASSSLRYEQYF
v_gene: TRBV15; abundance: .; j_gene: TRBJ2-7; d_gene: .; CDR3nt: TGTGCCACCAGCAGAGATCCGGGAAACGAGCAGTACTTC; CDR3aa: CATSRDPGNEQYF
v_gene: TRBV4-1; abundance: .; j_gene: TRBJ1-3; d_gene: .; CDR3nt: TGCGCCAGCAGCCAAGGTGACGGTCGGAACACCATATATTTT; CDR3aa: CASSQGDGRNTIYF
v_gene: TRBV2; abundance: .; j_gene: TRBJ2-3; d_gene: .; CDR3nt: TGTGCCAGCAGCCGAAGTCAGGCAGATACGCAGTATTTT; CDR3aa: CASSRSQADTQYF
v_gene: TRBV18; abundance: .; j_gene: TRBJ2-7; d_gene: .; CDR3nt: TGTGCCAGCTCACTATCTTGGGGGGACGAGCAGTACTTC; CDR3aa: CASSLSWGDEQYF
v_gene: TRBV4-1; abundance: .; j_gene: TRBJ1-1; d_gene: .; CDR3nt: TGCGCCAGCAGCCAAGGCGCGGTCGACCTTGAAGCTTTCTTT; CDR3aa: CASSQGAVDLEAFF
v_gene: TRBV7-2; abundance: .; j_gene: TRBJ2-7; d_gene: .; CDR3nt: TGTGCCAGCACCTTTCTCCCCGGGGAGCAGTACTTC; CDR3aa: CASTFLPGEQYF
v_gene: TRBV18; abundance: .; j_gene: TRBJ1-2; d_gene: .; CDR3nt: TGTGCCAGCTCACAAGACTCGCTCACTAACTATGGCTACACCTTC; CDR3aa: CASSQDSLTNYGYTF
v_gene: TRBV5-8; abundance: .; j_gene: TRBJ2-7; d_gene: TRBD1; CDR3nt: TGTGCCAGCAGCGAGGGGGCTGGGTACGAGCAGTACTTC; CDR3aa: CASSEGAGYEQYF
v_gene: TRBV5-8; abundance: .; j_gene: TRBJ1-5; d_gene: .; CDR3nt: TGTGCCAGCAGCTACCGCAGGGCTAGCAATCAGCCCCAGCATTTT; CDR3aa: CASSYRRASNQPQHF
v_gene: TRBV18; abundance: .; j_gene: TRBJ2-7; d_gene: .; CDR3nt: TGTGCCAGCTCACCCCTGGACGGAAGAGGCGAGCAGTACTTC; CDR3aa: CASSPLDGRGEQYF
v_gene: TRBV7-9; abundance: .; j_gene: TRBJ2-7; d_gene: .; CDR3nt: TGTGCCAGCAGCCCCAACCAGAACGAGCAGTACTTC; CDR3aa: CASSPNQNEQYF
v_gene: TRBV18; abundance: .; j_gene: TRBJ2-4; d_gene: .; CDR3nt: TGTGCCAGCTCACTTCAAGGGCTAGGGGCCAAAAACATTCAGTACTTC; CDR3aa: CASSLQGLGAKNIQYF
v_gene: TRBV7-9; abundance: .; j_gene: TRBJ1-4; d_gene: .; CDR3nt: TGTGCCAGCAGCTTACCGCCCGGACGGATACTCCGAAATGAAAAACTGTTTTTT; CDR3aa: CASSLPPGRILRNEKLFF
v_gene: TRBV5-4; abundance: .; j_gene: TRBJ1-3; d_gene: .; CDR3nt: TGTGCCAGCAGCGCTGGCGGGCAGACCGGAAACACCATATATTTT; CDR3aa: CASSAGGQTGNTIYF
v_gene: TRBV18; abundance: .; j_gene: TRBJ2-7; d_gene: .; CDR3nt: TGTGCCAGCTCACCACGGGGGGACTCCTACGAGCAGTACTTC; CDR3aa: CASSPRGDSYEQYF
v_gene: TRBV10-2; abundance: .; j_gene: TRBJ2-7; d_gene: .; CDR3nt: TGCGCCAGCAGTATAGGGGTGGGGGCCCCTGGGAACTACGAGCAGTACTTC; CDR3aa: CASSIGVGAPGNYEQYF